This TCR beta chain emerged from a study of tumor and adjacent non-tumor tissue in lung cancer. Study at large: Patients comprised eleven to twelve adenocarcinoma, a couple of squamous cell carcinoma and 1 small cell lung cancer. Aged roughly 30 to 85 years, patients included nine to ten men and a handful of women with stage I to III disease. Samples averaged roughly 4.4 million productive TCRbeta reads each.

General study results and limits: Tumor repertoires had a smaller top 100 clone share than normal lung.

Notes on this clonotype: The antigen is undetermined.

This sample's RNA came from whole unsorted tissue. The normal lung tissue was taken more than 3 cm from the tumor edge. This CDR3 region has 14 residues. Germline V CDR1 and CDR2: ENHRY, SYGVKD. Trimming shortened V by 5 bases and J by 5 bases, and 16 bases separated the two germline ends. The library came from three nested PCR rounds adapted from ARM-PCR protocols. TCRdb passed the multiplex PCR reads through MiXCR, listing each CDR3 protein once. The data contain approximately 66,000 distinct CDR3 sequences, around 64% of them singletons. The receptor's source is a man between 65 and 80 years old with non-small cell lung cancer. The sample comprised distant non-tumor lung tissue. V gene TRBV10-3 combines with J gene TRBJ2-7; D unresolved. The CDR3 is CAISKTGSDDEQYF. The CDR3 DNA is TGTGCCATCAGTAAGACCGGTTCCGACGACGAGCAGTACTTC.